This TCR beta chain was obtained from a study of monozygotic twins with inflammatory bowel disease. A remark on this clonotype: Its antigen is not identified.

Every TCR library drew on about 3,300 ng of total RNA. Via template switching, UMIs carrying a 6-nucleotide sample barcode were introduced. One entry per CDR3 protein, without DNA, is what TCRdb gives after re-calling the 5' RACE reads. The sample data list around 150,000 distinct CDR3 sequences. The study's findings and limits: Fewer shared clonotypes with others were found in IBD patients than in healthy twins, especially with disease activity. Repertoire likeness was no different across concordant and discordant twins, perhaps owing to restricted power.

CDR3 length: 15 amino acids. Germline-derived CDR1 and CDR2 are SGDLS and YYNGEE. The TCR was taken from a human donor with ulcerative colitis or Crohn's disease, or a healthy co-twin of an affected twin (not recorded which). V usage is TRBV9 and J usage is TRBJ1-5; no DNA is available, so the TRBD1 call from TCRdb remains unchecked. Sequencing input: blood. The CDR3 loop is CASSPGQDSNQPQHF.